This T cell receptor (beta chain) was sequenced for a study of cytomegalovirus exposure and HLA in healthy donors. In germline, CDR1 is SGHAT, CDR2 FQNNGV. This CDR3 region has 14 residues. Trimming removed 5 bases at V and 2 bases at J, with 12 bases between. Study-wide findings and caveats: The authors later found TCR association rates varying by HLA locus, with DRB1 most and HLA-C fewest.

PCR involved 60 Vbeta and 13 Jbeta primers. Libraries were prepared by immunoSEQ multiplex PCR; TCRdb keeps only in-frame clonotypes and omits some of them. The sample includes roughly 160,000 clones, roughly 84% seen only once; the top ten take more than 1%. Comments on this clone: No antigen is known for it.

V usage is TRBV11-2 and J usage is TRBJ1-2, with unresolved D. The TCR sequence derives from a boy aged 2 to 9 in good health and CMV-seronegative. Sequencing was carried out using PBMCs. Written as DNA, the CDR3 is TGTGCCAGCAGCCCAAGCGGTGCAAACTATGGCTACACCTTC. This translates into CASSPSGANYGYTF.